This passage covers 8 T cell receptor beta chains from one sample sequenced in a study of T cell repertoires in cytomegalovirus infection. MiXCR, run by TCRdb on the reads, gives a single entry per CDR3 protein. Of over 200,000 distinct CDR3 sequences listed, roughly 13% are singletons. The specimen sequenced was PBMCs. These receptors originate from a human donor in good health (CMV status not recorded). Some clones in this sample may be carry-over from other donors' samples.

This clonotype was seen many times. The chain links TRBV29-1 to TRBJ1-2; the D is unclear. Trimming removed 3 bases from V and 7 bases from J, with 6 bases in between. Germline V gene lookup returns CDR1 SQVTM and CDR2 ANQGSEA. The CDR3 has 10 residues. The CDR3 bases are TGCAGCGTTGAGGGGAGTGGCTACACCTTC. It encodes CSVEGSGYTF.

This clonotype turned up a few times. This rearrangement joins TRBV6-5 to TRBJ1-5; TRBD1 is a possible D gene (5 bases). Looked up from germline, CDR1 is MNHEY and CDR2 is SVGAGI. Trimming removed 0 bases from V and 3 bases from J, with 12 bases in between. This CDR3 contains 16 residues. CDR3 nucleotides: TGTGCCAGCAGTTACTCGAGGCCCAGGGACAATCAGCCCCAGCATTTT. This gives the protein CASSYSRPRDNQPQHF.

This clonotype was seen at least ten times. The chain recombines TRBV7-3 with TRBJ2-2, with D hard to call. Germline V CDR1 and CDR2: SGHTA, FQGTGA. The CDR3 extends over 13 amino acids. With 2 bases removed from V and 6 bases from J, the gap between germline ends came to 7 bases. CDR3 sequence: CASSLYSPGELFF. The CDR3 region has the DNA TGTGCCAGCAGCTTATATAGCCCCGGGGAGCTGTTTTTT.

This clonotype was seen ten or more times. V usage is TRBV6-6 and J usage is TRBJ1-1, with D hard to call. The V end lost 5 bases, the J end lost 3 bases, and 7 bases lay between the germline ends. Germline V gives CDR1 MNHNY, CDR2 SVGAGI (reference sequence). The CDR3 is made up of 12 amino acids. The CDR3 DNA reads TGTGCCAGCAGTGTGAGTGACACTGAAGCTTTCTTT. Translation: CASSVSDTEAFF.

With regard to this clonotype: A much larger clone differs from this one at a single base, so this may be a read error. The chain joins TRBV6-5 to TRBJ2-7; 8 bases map to TRBD1. Germline lookup yields CDR1 MNHEY and CDR2 SVGAGI. This CDR3 is built from 15 residues. CDR3 in amino acids: CAGSHRDRFSYEQYF. In nucleotides, the CDR3 is TGTGCCGGCAGTCACCGGGACAGGTTTTCCTACGAGCAGTACTTC.

This clonotype was detected a few times. The chain links TRBV12-3 or TRBV12-4 to TRBJ1-2, with D possibly matching TRBD1 (5 bases). Deletions cut 7 bases from V and 2 bases from J, with 17 bases between. CDR3 size: 15 residues. CDR3 bases: TGTGCCAGCACCGAAAGGGGAGGAACGAACTATGGCTACACCTTC. This encodes CASTERGGTNYGYTF.

This clonotype was picked up many times. This chain uses TRBV24-1 with TRBJ2-3, with D uncertain. V shed 8 bases and J shed 2 bases, with 13 bases lying between them. Germline V gene sequence: CDR1 KGHDR, CDR2 SFDVKD. The length of the CDR3 is 14 residues. The CDR3 loop is CATKKDSNTDTQYF. The CDR3 DNA reads TGTGCCACCAAGAAGGATTCAAACACAGATACGCAGTATTTT.

This clonotype was picked up many times. The chain recombines TRBV28 with TRBJ2-4, with 13 positions matching TRBD2. In germline, CDR1 is MDHEN, CDR2 SYDVKM. This CDR3 region has 17 residues. Trimming at V came to 5 bases and at J to 7 bases, leaving 11 bases not matched to a gene. CDR3 sequence reads: CASSRRLAGGLSNIQYF. CDR3 DNA sequence: TGTGCCAGCAGTCGACGACTAGCGGGAGGTTTAAGTAACATTCAGTACTTC.